The present TCR beta chain was sequenced within a study of blood T cell repertoires in COVID-19. Generated by immunoSEQ multiplex PCR, the TCRdb table keeps only in-frame clones and is missing some. The data hold approximately 220,000 clones, with roughly 89% observed a single time. Germline V CDR1 and CDR2: SEHNR, FQNEAQ (reference sequence). Trimming cost V 4 bases and J 5 bases, with 20 bases left between them. CDR3 length equals 16 residues. This TCR derives from a woman aged 30 to 39 with acute COVID-19. Sequences were obtained from PBMCs or T cells enriched from blood (not recorded which). V gene TRBV7-9 combines with J gene TRBJ2-5, with D tentatively TRBD2 (7 bases). The CDR3 loop is CASSSLVGGGLETQYF. The CDR3 nucleotides read TGTGCCAGCAGCTCCTTGGTGGGGGGGGGCCTCGAGACCCAGTACTTC.